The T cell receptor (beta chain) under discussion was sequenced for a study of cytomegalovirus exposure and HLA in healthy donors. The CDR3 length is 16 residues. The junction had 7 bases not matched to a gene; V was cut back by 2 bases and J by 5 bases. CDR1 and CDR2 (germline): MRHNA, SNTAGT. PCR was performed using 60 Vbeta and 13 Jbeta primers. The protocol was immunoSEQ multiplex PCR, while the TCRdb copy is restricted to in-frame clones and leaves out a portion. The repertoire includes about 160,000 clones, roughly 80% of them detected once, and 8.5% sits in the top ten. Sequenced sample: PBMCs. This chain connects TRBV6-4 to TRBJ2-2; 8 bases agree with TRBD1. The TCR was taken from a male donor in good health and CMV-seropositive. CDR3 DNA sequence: TGTGCCAGCAGTGACGGGGCGGGGACAGGAACCGGGGAGCTGTTTTTT. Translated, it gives CASSDGAGTGTGELFF.